The entry below gives a single T cell receptor beta chain sequence along with its context. Its specificity is not known. These data are taken from a study of OX40 agonist ivuxolimab in advanced cancers. Here immunoSEQ multiplex PCR was the method, and the copy in TCRdb shows in-frame clones only, minus some. Of more than 55,000 clones listed, about 85% were seen once; the top ten hold 5%. The CDR3 runs to 15 residues. Germline V lookup: CDR1 MNHNY, CDR2 SVGAGI (reference sequence). Trimming removed 5 bases at V and 1 base at J, with 14 bases between. Overall study results and limits: CD4+ and CD8+ blood T cells expanded clonally by week 6 at 0.1 to 3.0 mg/kg. The average count of expanded clones was higher among CD8+ T cells than among CD4+.

The sequence was collected from an adult with an advanced solid tumor such as melanoma, head and neck, liver or kidney cancer. The V gene is TRBV6-6, the J gene TRBJ1-1; D is possibly TRBD1 (5 bases). The specimen comprised CD4+ or CD8+ T cells sorted from blood, sampled in a trial of the OX40 agonist ivuxolimab. CDR3 sequence reads: CASSIRSQGNTEAFF. Here the CDR3 DNA reads TGTGCCAGCAGTATTAGATCCCAGGGGAACACTGAAGCTTTCTTT.